These T cell receptor beta chains were read from a single sample in a study of radiotherapy plus CTLA-4 blockade in lung cancer. Profiled with immunoSEQ multiplex PCR; TCRdb holds only in-frame clones, not every one. Seen here are 130,000 or so clones, 80% to 90% observed once, and the top ten hold 5.5% to 7%. The specimen was peripheral blood, collected from a patient treated with radiotherapy plus ipilimumab. The receptor source for this set is a human donor with non-small cell lung cancer that progressed on radiotherapy plus ipilimumab. The CDR3 runs from the conserved cysteine through the conserved F or W. D genes are given only for firm matches. Clone sizes are given selectively: once, few, many, or a class where the clone is expanded.

j_call d_call clone_size v_call cdr3_aa cdr3_nt
TRBJ1-1 NA NA TRBV27 CASIERAGTEAFF TGTGCCAGCATTGAGCGGGCTGGCACTGAAGCTTTCTTT
TRBJ1-2 NA NA TRBV10-3 CAISADRNYGYTF TGTGCCATCAGTGCGGACCGAAACTATGGCTACACCTTC
TRBJ2-7 NA NA TRBV18 CASSPLRAGANPSYEQYF TGTGCCAGCTCACCACTTAGGGCGGGTGCCAATCCATCCTACGAGCAGTACTTC
TRBJ1-1 NA NA TRBV7-2 CASSLTNTEAFF TGTGCCAGCAGCCTGACGAACACTGAAGCTTTCTTT
TRBJ2-1 TRBD1 NA TRBV5-1 CASSRDRVDSDEQFF TGCGCCAGCAGCCGGGACAGGGTTGACAGCGATGAGCAGTTCTTC
TRBJ2-5 NA NA TRBV7-6 CASSLARETQYF TGTGCCAGCAGCTTAGCGCGCGAGACCCAGTACTTC
TRBJ1-1 NA NA TRBV5-4 CASREQGMNTEAFF TGTGCCAGCAGAGAGCAGGGGATGAACACTGAAGCTTTCTTT
TRBJ2-3 TRBD2 NA TRBV5-1 CASSLAGAGGVDTQYF TGCGCCAGCAGCTTGGCCGGGGCGGGAGGGGTAGATACGCAGTATTTT
TRBJ2-3 NA NA TRBV2 CASIEAYPYTDTQYF TGTGCCAGCATCGAAGCTTATCCGTACACAGATACGCAGTATTTT
TRBJ2-1 TRBD2 NA TRBV18 CASCRTSGFDEQFF TGTGCCAGCTGCCGGACTAGCGGCTTCGATGAGCAGTTCTTC
TRBJ1-2 TRBD1 few TRBV7-3 CASSPGTGLFSGRYGYTF TGTGCCAGCAGCCCCGGGACAGGGTTATTTTCGGGACGCTATGGCTACACCTTC
TRBJ2-7 TRBD2 NA TRBV18 CASSPSGTNYEQYF TGTGCCAGCTCACCCAGCGGGACCAACTACGAGCAGTACTTC
TRBJ1-1 TRBD1 NA TRBV30 CAWAKRTGGEPDTEAFF TGTGCCTGGGCTAAACGGACAGGGGGCGAGCCGGACACTGAAGCTTTCTTT
TRBJ1-1 NA NA TRBV27 CASSLGRGNTEAFF TGTGCCAGCAGTTTGGGCAGGGGGAACACTGAAGCTTTCTTT
TRBJ1-5 NA NA TRBV2 CASSGEQGNQSQHF TGTGCCAGCAGTGGAGAACAGGGAAATCAGTCCCAGCATTTT
TRBJ1-5 NA NA TRBV19 CASSHRQEALAGNQPQHF TGTGCCAGTAGTCACCGACAGGAAGCCCTAGCAGGCAATCAGCCCCAGCATTTT
TRBJ2-5 TRBD2 NA TRBV7-3 CASSTWTSPREDRGGTQYF TGTGCCAGCAGCACTTGGACTAGCCCAAGGGAAGACCGCGGGGGGACCCAGTACTTC
TRBJ1-1 NA once TRBV5-1 CASSLGHSEGTEAFF TGCGCCAGCAGCCTTGGGCATTCCGAGGGGACTGAAGCTTTCTTT
TRBJ1-3 NA few TRBV6-1 CASRSGNTIYF TGTGCCAGTCGTTCTGGAAACACCATATATTTT
TRBJ2-7 TRBD2 NA TRBV4-2 CASSPLGALAGGEQYF TGTGCCAGCAGCCCGCTGGGGGCTCTAGCGGGGGGCGAGCAGTACTTC
TRBJ1-1 NA NA TRBV6-5 CASSYPIGEAFF TGTGCCAGCAGTTACCCCATCGGAGAAGCTTTCTTT
TRBJ2-7 TRBD2 NA TRBV2 CASSGGTSGTHEQYF TGTGCCAGCAGTGGAGGGACTAGCGGGACACACGAGCAGTACTTC